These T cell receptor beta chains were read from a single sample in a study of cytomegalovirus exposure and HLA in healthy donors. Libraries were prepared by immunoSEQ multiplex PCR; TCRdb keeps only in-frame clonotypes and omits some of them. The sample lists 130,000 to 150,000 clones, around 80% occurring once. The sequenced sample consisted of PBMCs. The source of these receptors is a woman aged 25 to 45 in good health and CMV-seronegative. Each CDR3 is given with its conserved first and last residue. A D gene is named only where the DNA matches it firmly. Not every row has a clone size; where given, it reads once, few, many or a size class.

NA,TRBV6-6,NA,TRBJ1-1,CASSYSQGPEAFF,TGTGCCAGCAGTTATTCACAGGGTCCTGAAGCTTTCTTT
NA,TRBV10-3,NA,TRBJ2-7,CAISPGNPRNEQYF,TGTGCCATCAGCCCAGGGAATCCTCGCAACGAGCAGTACTTC
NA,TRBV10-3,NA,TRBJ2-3,CATKLPAEDTQYF,TGTGCCACCAAACTACCCGCGGAAGATACGCAGTATTTT
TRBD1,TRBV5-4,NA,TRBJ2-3,CASSLRTGGTDTQYF,TGTGCCAGCAGCTTGCGCACAGGGGGCACAGATACGCAGTATTTT
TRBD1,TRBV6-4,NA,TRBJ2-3,CASSATGEPDTQYF,TGTGCCAGCAGTGCCACAGGGGAGCCGGATACGCAGTATTTT
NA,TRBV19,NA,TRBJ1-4,CASSPGPTNEKLFF,TGTGCCAGTAGTCCAGGCCCAACTAATGAAAAACTGTTTTTT
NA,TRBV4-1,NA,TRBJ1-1,CASSQSGRGKATEAFF,TGCGCCAGCAGCCAATCGGGCAGGGGAAAGGCCACTGAAGCTTTCTTT
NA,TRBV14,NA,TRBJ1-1,CASSLQGNTEAFF,TGTGCCAGCAGCCTCCAGGGGAACACTGAAGCTTTCTTT
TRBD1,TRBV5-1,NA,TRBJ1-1,CASSLAGTGNTEAFF,TGCGCCAGCAGCTTGGCCGGGACAGGGAACACTGAAGCTTTCTTT
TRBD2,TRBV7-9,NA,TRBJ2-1,CASSSRSGINEQFF,TGTGCCAGCAGCTCTCGTAGCGGGATCAATGAGCAGTTCTTC
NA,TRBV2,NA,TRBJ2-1,CASSEASARVEQFF,TGTGCCAGCAGTGAAGCTTCGGCCCGGGTTGAGCAGTTCTTC
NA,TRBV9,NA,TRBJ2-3,CASSPPSGVDTQYF,TGTGCCAGCAGCCCCCCCTCCGGTGTAGATACGCAGTATTTT
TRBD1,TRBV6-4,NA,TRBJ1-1,CASSIDRDTEAFF,TGTGCCAGCAGTATCGACAGGGACACTGAAGCTTTCTTT
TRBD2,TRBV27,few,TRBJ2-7,CASYPLAGGNEQYF,TGTGCCTCCTACCCCCTAGCGGGAGGAAACGAGCAGTACTTC
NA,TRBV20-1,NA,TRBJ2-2,CSASRGGELFF,TGCAGTGCTTCTAGGGGAGGGGAGCTGTTTTTT
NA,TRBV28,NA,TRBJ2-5,CASTRQIQETQYF,TGTGCCAGCACCCGACAGATCCAAGAGACCCAGTACTTC
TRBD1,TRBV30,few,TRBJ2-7,CAWSRDSSYEQYF,TGTGCCTGGAGTAGGGACAGCTCCTACGAGCAGTACTTC
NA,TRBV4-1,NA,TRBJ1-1,CASSPLGNLNTEAFF,TGCGCCAGCAGCCCCCTCGGGAATCTGAACACTGAAGCTTTCTTT
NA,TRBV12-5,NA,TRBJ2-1,CASVLLGGPEQFF,TGTGCTAGTGTTCTCCTCGGGGGGCCCGAGCAGTTCTTC
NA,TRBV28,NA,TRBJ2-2,CASSLGHPSTGELFF,TGTGCCAGCAGTTTAGGGCACCCAAGTACCGGGGAGCTGTTTTTT
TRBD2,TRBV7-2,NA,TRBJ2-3,CASTLIAGGPYDTQYF,TGTGCCAGCACCTTGATAGCGGGGGGGCCATATGATACGCAGTATTTT
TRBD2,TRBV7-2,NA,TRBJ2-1,CASSLQTSGFYEQFF,TGTGCCAGCAGCTTGCAGACTAGCGGTTTTTATGAGCAGTTCTTC
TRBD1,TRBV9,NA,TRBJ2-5,CAGGQREETQYF,TGTGCCGGGGGACAGCGAGAAGAGACCCAGTACTTC
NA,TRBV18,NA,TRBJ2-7,CASSPRSVTYEQYF,TGTGCCAGCTCACCACGTTCAGTTACCTACGAGCAGTACTTC
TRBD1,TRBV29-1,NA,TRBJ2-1,CSVEVGTGNEQFF,TGCAGCGTTGAAGTGGGGACAGGTAATGAGCAGTTCTTC
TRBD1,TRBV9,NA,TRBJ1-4,CASSPRGPGDEKLFF,TGTGCCAGCAGCCCCAGGGGGCCAGGTGATGAAAAACTGTTTTTT
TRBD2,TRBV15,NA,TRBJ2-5,CATSEWTSGITETQYF,TGTGCCACCAGCGAGTGGACTAGCGGGATCACAGAGACCCAGTACTTC
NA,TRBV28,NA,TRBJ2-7,CASSLDSAYEQYF,TGTGCCAGCAGTCTGGACTCGGCCTACGAGCAGTACTTC
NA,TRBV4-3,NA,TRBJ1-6,CASSQVQNNNSPLHF,TGCGCCAGCAGCCAAGTCCAGAACAATAATTCACCCCTCCACTTT
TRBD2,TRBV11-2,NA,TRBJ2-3,CASSFGAGGLDTQYF,TGTGCCAGCAGCTTCGGAGCGGGGGGACTAGATACGCAGTATTTT
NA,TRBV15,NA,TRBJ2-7,CATSREPGDRDEQYF,TGTGCCACCAGCAGGGAACCAGGGGACCGGGACGAGCAGTACTTC
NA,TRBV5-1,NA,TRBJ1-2,CASSPFGEGVYGYTF,TGCGCCAGCAGTCCGTTCGGGGAAGGCGTTTATGGCTACACCTTC
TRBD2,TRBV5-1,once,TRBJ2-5,CASSSLTSGGAETQYF,TGCGCCAGCAGCTCGCTGACTAGCGGGGGGGCGGAGACCCAGTACTTC
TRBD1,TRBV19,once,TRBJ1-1,CASIFAGGITEAFF,TGTGCCAGTATATTTGCAGGGGGCATCACTGAAGCTTTCTTT
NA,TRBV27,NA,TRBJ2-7,CASSFSGSHYEQYF,TGTGCCAGCAGTTTTTCGGGATCCCACTACGAGCAGTACTTC
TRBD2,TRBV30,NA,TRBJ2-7,CAWCGTMSKGGRVGRVYEQYF,TGTGCCTGGTGCGGGACTATGTCTAAGGGAGGGAGGGTGGGGAGAGTCTACGAGCAGTACTTC
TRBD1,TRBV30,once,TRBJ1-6,CAWSEGASPLHF,TGTGCCTGGAGTGAGGGGGCTTCACCCCTCCACTTT
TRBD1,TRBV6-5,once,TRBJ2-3,CASSGQGASTDTQYF,TGTGCCAGCAGTGGACAGGGGGCTAGCACAGATACGCAGTATTTT
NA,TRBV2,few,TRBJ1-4,CASSELRDEKLFF,TGTGCCAGCAGTGAATTGCGGGACGAAAAACTGTTTTTT
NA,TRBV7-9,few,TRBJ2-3,CASSPRGPDTQYF,TGTGCCAGCAGCCCTCGAGGTCCAGATACGCAGTATTTT
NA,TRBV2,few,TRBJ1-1,CASRRDGGNTEAFF,TGTGCCAGCAGGCGGGACGGAGGGAACACTGAAGCTTTCTTT
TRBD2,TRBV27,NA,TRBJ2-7,CASSRYSGDTYEQYF,TGTGCCAGCAGTAGGTATAGCGGGGACACCTACGAGCAGTACTTC
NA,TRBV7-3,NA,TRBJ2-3,CASSLGLSTDTQYF,TGTGCCAGCAGCTTGGGGCTAAGCACAGATACGCAGTATTTT
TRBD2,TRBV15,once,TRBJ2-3,CATSRAKGTSGRNRDTQYF,TGTGCCACCAGCAGAGCGAAGGGGACTAGCGGGAGAAATAGAGATACGCAGTATTTT
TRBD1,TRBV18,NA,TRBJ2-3,CASSDRDSGTDTQYF,TGTGCCAGCTCCGACCGGGACAGTGGCACAGATACGCAGTATTTT